The source of this T cell receptor beta chain is a study of control samples from healthy donors and cancer patients. Clones were sequenced by immunoSEQ multiplex PCR, and TCRdb holds only the in-frame ones, with some missing. This sample yields about 270,000 clones, of which about four fifths are seen a single time; 13% belongs to the top ten. CDR3 length equals 14 residues. CDR1 and CDR2 (germline): WSHSY, SAAADI. Trimming removed 7 bases from V and 0 bases from J, with 13 bases in between. The sample was PBMCs. The V and J genes are TRBV10-2 and TRBJ2-7; no reliable D call. The origin of this receptor is a woman aged 55-69 years with lung cancer. CDR3 region: CASTPAGRSYEQYF. Here the CDR3 DNA reads TGCGCCAGCACCCCGGCAGGCCGCTCCTACGAGCAGTACTTC.